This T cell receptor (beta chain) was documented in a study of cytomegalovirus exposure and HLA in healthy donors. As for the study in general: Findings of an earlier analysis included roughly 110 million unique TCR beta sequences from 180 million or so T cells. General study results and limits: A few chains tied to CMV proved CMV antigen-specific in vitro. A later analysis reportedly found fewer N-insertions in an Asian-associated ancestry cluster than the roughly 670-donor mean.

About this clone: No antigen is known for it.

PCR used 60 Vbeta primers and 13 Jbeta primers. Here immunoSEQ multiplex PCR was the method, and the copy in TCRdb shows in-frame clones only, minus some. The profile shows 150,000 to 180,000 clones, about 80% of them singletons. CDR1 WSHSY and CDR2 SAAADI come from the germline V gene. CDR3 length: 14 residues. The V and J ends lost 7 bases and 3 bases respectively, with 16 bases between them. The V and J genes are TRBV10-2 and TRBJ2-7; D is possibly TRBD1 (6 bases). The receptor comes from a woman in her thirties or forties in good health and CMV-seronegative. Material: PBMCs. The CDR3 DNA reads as TGCGCCAGCATGAGGCAGGGGCTATACTACGAGCAGTACTTC. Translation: CASMRQGLYYEQYF.